Shown below are 3 T cell receptor beta chains from a single sample sequenced in a study of T-cell reconstitution after alpha-beta-depleted transplantation in children. Molecular barcoding with unique molecular identifiers was used for the TCRbeta library. From the PCR reads, TCRdb called clonotypes with MiXCR, one entry per CDR3 protein. The sample consists of roughly 500,000 distinct CDR3 sequences, roughly an eighth of them appearing once. The source was PBMCs from the stem cell graft donor, collected from the stem cell graft. All receptors come from a human donor who donated a stem cell graft to a child with combined immunodeficiency.

Ten or more counts support this clonotype. The V call is TRBV12-3 or TRBV12-4, the J call TRBJ1-2; D not certain. The CDR3 loop spans 14 amino acids. V was clipped by 8 bases and J by 4 bases, with 17 bases between them. The CDR3 is CASSGSLRSYGYTF. In DNA form, the CDR3 reads TGTGCCAGCTCCGGCTCGCTCAGAAGCTATGGCTACACCTTC.

The V gene is TRBV15, the J gene TRBJ2-7, with D possibly matching TRBD1 (6 bases). The germline V and J ends were trimmed by 6 bases and 3 bases, with 15 bases remaining between them. The CDR3 loop spans 14 amino acids. Germline V gene sequence: CDR1 LNHNV, CDR2 YYDKDF (reference sequence). The CDR3 is CATRERGQSYEQYF. CDR3 DNA sequence: TGTGCCACCAGGGAAAGAGGACAGAGCTACGAGCAGTACTTC.

At least ten counts were recorded for this clonotype. The chain is built from TRBV5-6 and TRBJ2-7; D tentatively reads TRBD1 or TRBD2 (5 bases each). Germline V lookup: CDR1 SGHDT, CDR2 YYEEEE. The CDR3 runs to 13 residues. Deletions cut 6 bases from V and 1 base from J, with 11 bases between. This chain's CDR3 is CASTGDGSYEQYF. The DNA of the CDR3 is TGTGCCAGCACCGGGGACGGGTCCTACGAGCAGTACTTC.